Included here is one T cell receptor beta chain sequence, with context. Antigen unknown. This entry is derived from a study of cytomegalovirus exposure and HLA in healthy donors. Study in general: Within the Caucasian-associated ancestry cluster were 81% of the roughly 400 genotyped donors.

General study results and limits: By HLA locus, TCR association rates varied in a later analysis, with DRB1 showing the most and HLA-C the fewest.

13 Jbeta primers and 60 Vbeta primers were used for the PCR. Profiled with immunoSEQ multiplex PCR; TCRdb holds only in-frame clones, not every one. The sample has about 180,000 clones, approximately 80% seen once. The CDR3 is 14 amino acids. The germline CDR1 and CDR2 sequences are SGHTA and FQGNSA. V was shortened by 1 base and J by 3 bases, with 10 bases between the two germline ends. This sequence joins TRBV7-2 and TRBJ2-7; D not certain. The receptor's source is a man aged 18 to 35 in good health and CMV-seronegative. The sample comprised PBMCs. CDR3 DNA sequence: TGTGCCAGCAGCTTAGTCCCTTCCCGCTACGAGCAGTACTTC. It is translated as CASSLVPSRYEQYF.